These 21 T cell receptor beta chains were sequenced from one sample in a study of shared clonotypes between healthy human individuals. Sequenced by immunoSEQ multiplex PCR; TCRdb stores in-frame clones only, minus some. The data hold 2 million to 2.5 million clones, with approximately 94% observed a single time. Naive CD8 cells were CD45RO-negative, positively selected for CCR7, excluding terminally differentiated effector memory CD45RA+ cells. Sequenced input: naive CD8+ T cells from PBMCs. The source of these receptors is a man aged 18 to 29 in good health. Some clones in this sample may be carry-over from other donors' samples.

This clone came up once. The chain employs TRBV27 and TRBJ2-3; tentative D call: TRBD1 (7 bases). This CDR3 has 15 residues. CDR1 and CDR2 from the germline V gene are MNHEY and SMNVEV (reference sequence). Trimming took off 6 bases at V and 3 bases at J, with 16 bases between the two ends. The CDR3 protein is CASRRRDRATDTQYF. CDR3 in DNA: TGTGCCAGCAGACGGAGGGACAGAGCTACAGATACGCAGTATTTT.

The chain has TRBV7-2 and TRBJ2-1; 9 bases agree with TRBD1. The CDR3 length is 15 residues. The germline V gene encodes CDR1 SGHTA and CDR2 FQGNSA. V lost 3 bases, J lost 8 bases, and 8 bases stayed unmatched. The CDR3 is CASSLGQGQGYEQFF. The CDR3 DNA reads as TGTGCCAGCAGCTTGGGACAGGGCCAGGGCTATGAGCAGTTCTTC.

As concerns this clone: It differs at one base from a far larger clone, so likely a read error. The J gene is TRBJ1-1, the V gene TRBV11-3; the D gene is possibly TRBD1 (5 bases). Germline values: CDR1 SGHNT, CDR2 YENEEA. This CDR3 is built from 12 residues. The V and J ends lost 2 bases and 4 bases respectively, with 5 bases between them. The CDR3 bases are TGTGCCAGCAGCTTAAGGGGCACTGAAGCTTTCTTT. Amino acids: CASSLRGTEAFF.

This chain uses TRBV27 with TRBJ1-4, with D unresolved. This CDR3 is built from 15 residues. CDR1 is MNHEY and CDR2 is SMNVEV in the germline V gene (reference sequence). V lost 2 bases to trimming and J lost 6 bases, with 13 bases between them. The CDR3 DNA reads as TGTGCCAGCAGTTTAATTGGAGGCGCGTATGAAAAACTGTTTTTT. This codes for CASSLIGGAYEKLFF. The full variable domain, with the rest looked up from reference TRBV27 and TRBJ1-4, is EAQVTQNPRYLITVTGKKLTVTCSQNMNHEYMSWYRQDPGLGLRQIYYSMNVEVTDKGDVPEGYKVSRKEKRNFPLILESPSPNQTSLYFCASSLIGGAYEKLFFGSGTQLSVL.

V usage is TRBV19 and J usage is TRBJ2-1; tentative D call: TRBD2 (6 bases). The CDR3 contains 12 residues. CDR1 and CDR2 from the germline V gene are LNHDA and SQIVND (reference sequence). V was cut by 8 bases and J by 15 bases, with 20 bases left in between. CDR3 protein: CASAIGGSNLFF. The CDR3 nucleotides read TGTGCCAGTGCGATCGGGGGATCGAACCTGTTCTTC. The variable domain in full, with the rest retrieved from reference TRBV19 and TRBJ2-1, is DGGITQSPKYLFRKEGQNVTLSCEQNLNHDAMYWYRQDPGQGLRLIYYSQIVNDFQKGDIAEGYSVSREKKESFPLTVTSAQKNPTAFYLCASAIGGSNLFFGPGTRLTVL.

The gene calls are TRBV10-2 and TRBJ1-1, with D possibly being TRBD1 (6 bases). Germline CDR1 and CDR2: WSHSY and SAAADI. Trimming cost V 7 bases and J 6 bases, with 9 bases left between them. The CDR3 length is 11 residues. The CDR3 DNA follows: TGCGCCAGCAAGGGGGGACCTGAAGCTTTCTTT. Translating it yields CASKGGPEAFF.

The J gene is TRBJ2-2, the V gene TRBV9, with TRBD1 matching 10 bases. The V segment lost 4 bases and the J segment 6 bases; nucleotides outside the gene matches: 6. The CDR3 is 15 residues long. Germline V gives CDR1 SGDLS, CDR2 YYNGEE. The CDR3 spells CASSKTGGAAGELFF. CDR3 bases: TGTGCCAGCAGCAAGACAGGGGGCGCGGCCGGGGAGCTGTTTTTT.

V gene TRBV29-1 combines with J gene TRBJ2-7, with 13 bases matching TRBD2. The CDR3 loop spans 11 amino acids. Germline assignment: CDR1 SQVTM and CDR2 ANQGSEA. The CDR3 DNA follows: TGCAGTGGCTGGACTAGCGGGAGACAGTACTTC. This translates into CSGWTSGRQYF.

In DNA, the CDR3 is TGTGCCAGCAGCTTAGATCTGGTGAACACTGAAGCTTTCTTT. This sequence encodes CASSLDLVNTEAFF. The chain is built from TRBV7-8 and TRBJ1-1; D gene unclear. The germline CDR1 and CDR2 sequences are SGHVS and FQNEAQ. The CDR3 loop spans 14 amino acids. Trimming pared 1 base from V and 0 bases from J, leaving 6 bases between. Drawing the rest from reference TRBV7-8 and TRBJ1-1, the complete variable domain is GAGVSQSPRYKVAKRGQDVALRCDPISGHVSLFWYQQALGQGPEFLTYFQNEAQLDKSGLPSDRFFAERPEGSVSTLKIQRTQQEDSAVYLCASSLDLVNTEAFFGQGTRLTVV.

J is TRBJ2-1 and V is TRBV9; D is perhaps TRBD1 (5 bases). Per the germline V gene, CDR1 is SGDLS and CDR2 is YYNGEE. The CDR3 runs 14 residues. Trimming removed 0 bases at V and 8 bases at J, with 12 bases between. CDR3 in amino acids: CASSVVGVGHEQFF. CDR3 nucleotide sequence: TGTGCCAGCAGCGTAGTAGGGGTGGGCCATGAGCAGTTCTTC.

The chain is built from TRBV27 and TRBJ2-7; D is unresolved. CDR1 is MNHEY, CDR2 SMNVEV, per germline (reference sequence). The V end lost 3 bases, the J end lost 6 bases, and 15 bases lay between the germline ends. CDR3 length: 14 amino acids. The CDR3 loop is CASSFSLSFLEQYF. The CDR3 DNA sequence: TGTGCCAGCAGTTTCAGTCTAAGTTTTCTCGAGCAGTACTTC.

In regard to this clone: Different DNA sequences within this sample yield the same CDR3. V and J are TRBV7-9 and TRBJ1-1; TRBD1 might be the D (5 bases). V lost 4 bases and J 1 base, leaving 7 bases between the germline ends. The CDR3 runs 13 residues. The germline V gene has CDR1 SEHNR and CDR2 FQNEAQ (reference sequence). The CDR3 DNA is TGTGCCAGCAGCTGGGACCGGAACACTGAAGCTTTCTTT. Translating gives CASSWDRNTEAFF.

Concerning this clone: The sample carries other DNA sequences with the same CDR3. The chain links TRBV27 to TRBJ2-7; D assignment may be TRBD1 or TRBD2 (5 bases each). CDR1 MNHEY and CDR2 SMNVEV come from the germline V gene (reference sequence). V was cut by 3 bases and J by 3 bases, with 9 bases left in between. CDR3 length equals 13 residues. CDR3 DNA: TGTGCCAGCAGTTTGGGGGAAAGCTACGAGCAGTACTTC. This codes for CASSLGESYEQYF.

This clone was seen once. The chain recombines TRBV6-5 with TRBJ2-1; the D call may be TRBD1 or TRBD2 (6 bases each). V dropped 5 bases and J dropped 10 bases, with 12 bases sitting between them. This CDR3 is built from 12 residues. The germline V gene encodes CDR1 MNHEY and CDR2 SVGAGI. CDR3 sequence reads: CASSLRGDEQFF. The CDR3 region has the DNA TGTGCCAGCAGTCTAAGGGGGGACGAGCAGTTCTTC.

V is TRBV5-1 and J is TRBJ1-1; D gene uncertain. The V gene lost 0 bases and the J gene lost 0 bases, with 6 bases spanning the gap. This CDR3 has 14 residues. Looked up from germline, CDR1 is SGHRS and CDR2 is YFSETQ. CDR3 sequence reads: CASSLGLLNTEAFF. CDR3 DNA: TGCGCCAGCAGCTTGGGGCTATTGAACACTGAAGCTTTCTTT.

This clone was seen only once. The gene calls are TRBV19 and TRBJ2-7; unclear D gene. This CDR3 contains 14 residues. CDR1 is LNHDA, CDR2 SQIVND, per germline (reference sequence). Trimming left V 4 bases short and J 2 bases short, with 12 bases between. CDR3 protein: CASSSSLGTYEQYF. CDR3 nucleotide sequence: TGTGCCAGTAGTAGTTCCCTTGGGACCTACGAGCAGTACTTC. Using reference TRBV19 and TRBJ2-7 for the parts outside the CDR3, the full variable domain is DGGITQSPKYLFRKEGQNVTLSCEQNLNHDAMYWYRQDPGQGLRLIYYSQIVNDFQKGDIAEGYSVSREKKESFPLTVTSAQKNPTAFYLCASSSSLGTYEQYFGPGTRLTVT.

This chain connects TRBV11-2 to TRBJ2-1, with 8 bases that match TRBD2. The CDR3 spans 16 residues. Germline CDR1 and CDR2: SGHAT and FQNNGV. Trimming took 7 bases from V and 0 from J; bases not matched to a gene: 8. CDR3 DNA: TGTGCCAGCAAGGATCTAGCGGGCCTCTCCTACAATGAGCAGTTCTTC. This sequence encodes CASKDLAGLSYNEQFF. Drawing the rest from reference TRBV11-2 and TRBJ2-1, the complete variable domain is EAGVAQSPRYKIIEKRQSVAFWCNPISGHATLYWYQQILGQGPKLLIQFQNNGVVDDSQLPKDRFSAERLKGVDSTLKIQPAKLEDSAVYLCASKDLAGLSYNEQFFGPGTRLTVL.

A remark on this clone: Other nucleotide sequences from this sample produce the same CDR3. The chain combines TRBV28 with TRBJ1-2; no definite D call. V dropped 5 bases and J dropped 1 base, with 8 bases sitting between them. The CDR3 has 13 amino acids. Looked up from germline, CDR1 is MDHEN and CDR2 is SYDVKM. CDR3 sequence: CASSLGRNYGYTF. CDR3 DNA: TGTGCCAGCAGTCTCGGGCGTAACTATGGCTACACCTTC.

The CDR3 coding sequence is TGTGCCGGCCGGACTAGCGGGGGTGGCTACAATGAGCAGTTCTTC. Protein: CAGRTSGGGYNEQFF. The chain is built from TRBV6-1 and TRBJ2-1; 13 bases line up with TRBD2. V was clipped by 11 bases and J by 3 bases; unmatched bases: 7. The CDR3 runs to 15 residues. Germline V lookup: CDR1 MNHNS, CDR2 SASEGT.

The chain is built from TRBV4-1 and TRBJ2-7; D may be TRBD1 or TRBD2 (5 bases each). The CDR3 covers 13 residues. CDR1 MGHRA and CDR2 YSYEKL come from the germline V gene. V was cut by 4 bases and J by 2 bases, with 9 bases left in between. The CDR3 loop reads CASSRDGTYEQYF. The CDR3 nucleotides read TGCGCCAGCAGCCGGGACGGAACCTACGAGCAGTACTTC.

This chain uses TRBV2 with TRBJ2-7; 7 bases are shared with TRBD2. Germline V gene lookup returns CDR1 SNHLY and CDR2 FYNNEI. The J segment lost 0 bases and the V segment lost 6 bases, leaving 5 bases of the junction unmatched. The CDR3 spans 14 residues. The CDR3 here is CASRSGMSSYEQYF. For the CDR3, the DNA is TGTGCCAGCAGGAGCGGGATGAGCTCCTACGAGCAGTACTTC. Based on the CDR3 plus reference TRBV2 and TRBJ2-7, the full variable domain is EPEVTQTPSHQVTQMGQEVILRCVPISNHLYFYWYRQILGQKVEFLVSFYNNEISEKSEIFDDQFSVERPDGSNFTLKIRSTKLEDSAMYFCASRSGMSSYEQYFGPGTRLTVT.